This T cell receptor beta chain was sequenced for a study of T-cell reconstitution after alpha-beta-depleted transplantation in children. Germline CDR1 reads GTSNPN; CDR2 reads SVGIG (reference sequence). V lost 0 bases and J 4 bases, leaving 7 bases between the germline ends. This CDR3 is 13 amino acids long. Unique molecular identifiers were incorporated when the TCRbeta library was constructed. Each CDR3 protein is one row after TCRdb ran MiXCR on the PCR reads. Here the sample spans about 400,000 distinct CDR3 sequences, about a fifth being singletons. The sample in question was PBMCs from the stem cell graft donor, obtained from the stem cell graft. The genes are TRBV30 and TRBJ2-1; D is unresolved. This TCR came from a human donor who donated a stem cell graft to a child with acute myeloid leukemia. CDR3 in DNA: TGTGCCTGGAGTGTACTCAGGTACAATGAGCAGTTCTTC. Translated, it gives CAWSVLRYNEQFF.